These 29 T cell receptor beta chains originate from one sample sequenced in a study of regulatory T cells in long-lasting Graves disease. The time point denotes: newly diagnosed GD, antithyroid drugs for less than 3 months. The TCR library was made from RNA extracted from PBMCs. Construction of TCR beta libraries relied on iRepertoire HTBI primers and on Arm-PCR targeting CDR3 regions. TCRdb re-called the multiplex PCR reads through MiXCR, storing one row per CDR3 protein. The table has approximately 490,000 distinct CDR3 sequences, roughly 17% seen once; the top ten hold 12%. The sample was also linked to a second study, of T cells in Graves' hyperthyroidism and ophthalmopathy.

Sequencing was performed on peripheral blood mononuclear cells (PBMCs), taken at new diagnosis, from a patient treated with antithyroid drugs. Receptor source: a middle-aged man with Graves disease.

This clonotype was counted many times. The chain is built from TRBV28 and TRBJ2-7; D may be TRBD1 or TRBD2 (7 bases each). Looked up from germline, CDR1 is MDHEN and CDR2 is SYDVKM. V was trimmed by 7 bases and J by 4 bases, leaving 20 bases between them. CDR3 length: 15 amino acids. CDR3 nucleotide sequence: TGTGCCAGCACTTGGGGGGGGGACAGAGCGTACGAGCAGTACTTC. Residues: CASTWGGDRAYEQYF. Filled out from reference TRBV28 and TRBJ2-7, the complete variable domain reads DVKVTQSSRYLVKRTGEKVFLECVQDMDHENMFWYRQDPGLGLRLIYFSYDVKMKEKGDIPEGYSVSREKKERFSLILESASTNQTSMYLCASTWGGDRAYEQYFGPGTRLTVT.

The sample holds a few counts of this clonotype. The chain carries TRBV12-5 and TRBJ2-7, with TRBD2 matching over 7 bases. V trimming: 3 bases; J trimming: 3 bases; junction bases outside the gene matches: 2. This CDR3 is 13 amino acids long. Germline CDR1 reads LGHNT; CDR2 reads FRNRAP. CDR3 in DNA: TGTGCTAGTGGTTTCGGGGGGAGCTACGAGCAGTACTTC. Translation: CASGFGGSYEQYF.

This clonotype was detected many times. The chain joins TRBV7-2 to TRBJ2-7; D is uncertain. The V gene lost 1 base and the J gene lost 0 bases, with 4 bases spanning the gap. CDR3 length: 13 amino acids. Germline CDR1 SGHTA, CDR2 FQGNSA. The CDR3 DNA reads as TGTGCCAGCAGCTTAGGGCCCTCCTACGAGCAGTACTTC. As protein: CASSLGPSYEQYF.

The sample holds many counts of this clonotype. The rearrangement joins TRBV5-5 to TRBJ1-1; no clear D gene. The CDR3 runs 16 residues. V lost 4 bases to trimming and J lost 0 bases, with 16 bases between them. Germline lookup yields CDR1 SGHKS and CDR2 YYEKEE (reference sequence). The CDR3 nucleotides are TGTGCCAGCAGCCACGGGCCGGGAACCATGAACACTGAAGCTTTCTTT. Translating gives CASSHGPGTMNTEAFF.

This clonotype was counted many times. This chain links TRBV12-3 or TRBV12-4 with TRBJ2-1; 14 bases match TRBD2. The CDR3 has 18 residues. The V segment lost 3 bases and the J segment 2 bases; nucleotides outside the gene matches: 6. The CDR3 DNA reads TGTGCCAGCAGTTTTGCGACTAGCGGGAGGGCAGCCTACAATGAGCAGTTCTTC. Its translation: CASSFATSGRAAYNEQFF.

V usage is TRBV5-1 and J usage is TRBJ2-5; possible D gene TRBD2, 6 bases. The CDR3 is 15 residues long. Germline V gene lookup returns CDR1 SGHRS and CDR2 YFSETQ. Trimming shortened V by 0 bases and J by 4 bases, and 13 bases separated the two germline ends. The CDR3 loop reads CASSLGTYGGETQYF. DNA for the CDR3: TGCGCCAGCAGCTTGGGGACTTACGGGGGAGAGACCCAGTACTTC.

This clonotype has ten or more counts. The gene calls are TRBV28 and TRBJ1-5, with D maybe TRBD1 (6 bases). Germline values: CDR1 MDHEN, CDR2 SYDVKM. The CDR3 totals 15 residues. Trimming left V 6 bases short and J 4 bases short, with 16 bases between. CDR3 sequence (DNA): TGTGCCAGCAGCCCTTTTGACAGGTATAATCAGCCCCAGCATTTT. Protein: CASSPFDRYNQPQHF.

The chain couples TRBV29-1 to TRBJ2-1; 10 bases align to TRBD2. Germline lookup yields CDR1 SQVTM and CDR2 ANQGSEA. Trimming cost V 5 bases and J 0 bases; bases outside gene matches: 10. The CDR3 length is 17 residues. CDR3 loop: CSVRTSGLSSSYNEQFF. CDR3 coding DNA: TGCAGCGTTAGGACTAGCGGCCTCTCGAGCTCCTACAATGAGCAGTTCTTC.

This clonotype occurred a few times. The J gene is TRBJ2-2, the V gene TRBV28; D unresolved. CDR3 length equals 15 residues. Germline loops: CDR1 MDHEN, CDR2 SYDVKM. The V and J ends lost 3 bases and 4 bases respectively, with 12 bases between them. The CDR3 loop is CASSFSVIGTGELFF. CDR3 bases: TGTGCCAGCAGTTTTTCGGTGATAGGCACCGGGGAGCTGTTTTTT.

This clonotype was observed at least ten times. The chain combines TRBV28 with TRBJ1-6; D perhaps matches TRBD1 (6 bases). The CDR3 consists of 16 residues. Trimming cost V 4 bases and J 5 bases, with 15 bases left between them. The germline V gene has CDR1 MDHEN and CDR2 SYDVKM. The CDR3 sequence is CASSSEGVWNNSPLHF. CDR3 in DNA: TGTGCCAGCAGTTCCGAGGGGGTTTGGAATAATTCACCCCTCCACTTT.

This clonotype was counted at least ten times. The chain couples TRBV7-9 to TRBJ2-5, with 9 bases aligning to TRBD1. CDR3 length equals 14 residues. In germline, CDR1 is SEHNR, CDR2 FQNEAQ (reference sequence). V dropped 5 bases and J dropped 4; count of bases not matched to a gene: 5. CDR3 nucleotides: TGTGCCAGCAGCGACTCGGGACAGGGAGAGACCCAGTACTTC. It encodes CASSDSGQGETQYF.

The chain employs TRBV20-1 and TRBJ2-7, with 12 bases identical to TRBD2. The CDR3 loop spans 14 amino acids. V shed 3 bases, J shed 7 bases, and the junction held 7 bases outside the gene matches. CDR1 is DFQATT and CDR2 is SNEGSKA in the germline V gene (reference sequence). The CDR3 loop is CSASSSGRVNEQYF. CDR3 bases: TGCAGTGCTAGTTCTAGCGGGAGGGTCAATGAGCAGTACTTC.

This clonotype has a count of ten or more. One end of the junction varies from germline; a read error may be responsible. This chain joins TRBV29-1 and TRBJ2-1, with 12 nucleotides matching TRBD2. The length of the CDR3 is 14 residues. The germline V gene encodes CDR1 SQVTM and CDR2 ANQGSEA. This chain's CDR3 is CSVEGSSGGDEQFF. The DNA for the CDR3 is TGCAGCGTCGAAGGGTCTAGCGGGGGGGATGAGCAGTTCTTC.

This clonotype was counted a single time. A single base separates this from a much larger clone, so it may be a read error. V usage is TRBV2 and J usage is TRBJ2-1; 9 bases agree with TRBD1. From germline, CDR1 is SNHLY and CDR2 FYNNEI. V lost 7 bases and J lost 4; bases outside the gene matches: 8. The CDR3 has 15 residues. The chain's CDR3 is CASISWDREYNEQFF. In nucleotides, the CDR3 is TGTGCCAGCATATCTTGGGACAGGGAATACAATGAGCAGTTCTTC.

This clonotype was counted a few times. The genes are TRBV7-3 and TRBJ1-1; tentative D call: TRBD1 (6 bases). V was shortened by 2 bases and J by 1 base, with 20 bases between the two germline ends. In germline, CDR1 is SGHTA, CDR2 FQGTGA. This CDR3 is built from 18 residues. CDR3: CASSLFGFRGGTNTEAFF. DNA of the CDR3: TGTGCCAGCAGCTTATTCGGCTTTAGGGGGGGGACGAACACTGAAGCTTTCTTT.

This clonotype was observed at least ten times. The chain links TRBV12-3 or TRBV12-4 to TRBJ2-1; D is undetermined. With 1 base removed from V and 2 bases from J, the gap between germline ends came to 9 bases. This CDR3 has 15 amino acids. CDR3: CASSLGGFPYNEQFF. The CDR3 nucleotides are TGTGCCAGCAGTTTAGGTGGGTTCCCCTACAATGAGCAGTTCTTC.

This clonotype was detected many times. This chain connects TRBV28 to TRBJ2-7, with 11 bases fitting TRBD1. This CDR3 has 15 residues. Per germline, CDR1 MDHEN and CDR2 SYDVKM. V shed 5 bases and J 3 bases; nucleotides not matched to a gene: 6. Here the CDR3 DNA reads TGTGCCAGCAGTGGGACCGGGACAGGGGGCTACGAGCAGTACTTC. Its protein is CASSGTGTGGYEQYF.

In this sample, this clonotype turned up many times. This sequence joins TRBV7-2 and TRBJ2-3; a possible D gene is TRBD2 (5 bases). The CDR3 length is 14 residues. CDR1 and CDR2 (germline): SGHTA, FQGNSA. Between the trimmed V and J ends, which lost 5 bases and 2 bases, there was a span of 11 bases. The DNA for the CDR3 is TGTGCCAGCAGCCCTTGGACTGACACAGATACGCAGTATTTT. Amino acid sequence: CASSPWTDTDTQYF.

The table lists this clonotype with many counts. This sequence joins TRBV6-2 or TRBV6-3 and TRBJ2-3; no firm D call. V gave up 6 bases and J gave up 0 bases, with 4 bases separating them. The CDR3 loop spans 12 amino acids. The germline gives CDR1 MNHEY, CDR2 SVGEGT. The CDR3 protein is CASRHSTDTQYF. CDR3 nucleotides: TGTGCCAGCAGACACAGCACAGATACGCAGTATTTT.

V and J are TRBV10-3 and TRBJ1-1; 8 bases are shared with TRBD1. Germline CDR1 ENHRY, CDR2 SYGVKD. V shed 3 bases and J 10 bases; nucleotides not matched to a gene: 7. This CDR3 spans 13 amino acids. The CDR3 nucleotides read TGTGCCATCAGTGAATCAGGGGGCTTAGGAGCTTTCTTT. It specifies CAISESGGLGAFF.

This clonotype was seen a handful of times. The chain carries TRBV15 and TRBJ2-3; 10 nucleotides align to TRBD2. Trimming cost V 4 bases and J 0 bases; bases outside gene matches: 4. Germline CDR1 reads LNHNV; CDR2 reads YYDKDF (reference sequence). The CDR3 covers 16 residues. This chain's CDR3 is CATSTLAGASTDTQYF. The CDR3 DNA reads TGTGCCACCAGCACTCTAGCGGGGGCTAGCACAGATACGCAGTATTTT.

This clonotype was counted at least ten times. The CDR3: CSARDPSVAYNEQFF. In DNA, the CDR3 is TGCAGTGCTAGAGATCCTAGTGTAGCCTACAATGAGCAGTTCTTC. The V call is TRBV20-1, the J call TRBJ2-1; D uncertain. Germline-derived CDR1 and CDR2 are DFQATT and SNEGSKA (reference sequence). The ends were cut back, 0 bases at V and 2 bases at J, with 11 bases in the middle. The CDR3 extends over 15 amino acids.

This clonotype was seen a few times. CDR3 in DNA: TGTGCCAGCAGTGAGGGACAGGGTGCCCAAGAGACCCAGTACTTC. It specifies CASSEGQGAQETQYF. This rearrangement joins TRBV25-1 to TRBJ2-5, with TRBD1 matching over 9 bases. The CDR3 spans 15 residues. Trimming removed 3 bases from V and 1 base from J; junction bases left unmatched: 3. Germline V lookup: CDR1 MGHDK, CDR2 SYGVNS.

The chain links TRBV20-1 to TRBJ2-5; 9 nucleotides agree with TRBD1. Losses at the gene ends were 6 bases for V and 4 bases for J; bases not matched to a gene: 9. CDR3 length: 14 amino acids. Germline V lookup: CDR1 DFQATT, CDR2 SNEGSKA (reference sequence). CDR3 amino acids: CSAAETGGRETQYF. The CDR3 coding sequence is TGCAGTGCCGCTGAGACAGGGGGTCGAGAGACCCAGTACTTC.

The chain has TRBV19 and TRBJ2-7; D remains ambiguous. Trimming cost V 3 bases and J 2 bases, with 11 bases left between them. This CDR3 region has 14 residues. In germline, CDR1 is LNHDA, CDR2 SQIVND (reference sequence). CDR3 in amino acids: CASSMSRTTYEQYF. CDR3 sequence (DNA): TGTGCCAGTAGTATGAGCCGGACGACCTACGAGCAGTACTTC. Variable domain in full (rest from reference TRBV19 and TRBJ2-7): DGGITQSPKYLFRKEGQNVTLSCEQNLNHDAMYWYRQDPGQGLRLIYYSQIVNDFQKGDIAEGYSVSREKKESFPLTVTSAQKNPTAFYLCASSMSRTTYEQYFGPGTRLTVT.

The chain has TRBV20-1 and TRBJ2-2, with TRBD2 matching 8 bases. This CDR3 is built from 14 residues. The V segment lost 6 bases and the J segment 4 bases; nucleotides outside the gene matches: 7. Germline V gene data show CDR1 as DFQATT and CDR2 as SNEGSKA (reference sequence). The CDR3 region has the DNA TGCAGTGCCCCGGCGGGGGGAGGCACCGGGGAGCTGTTTTTT. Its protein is CSAPAGGGTGELFF.

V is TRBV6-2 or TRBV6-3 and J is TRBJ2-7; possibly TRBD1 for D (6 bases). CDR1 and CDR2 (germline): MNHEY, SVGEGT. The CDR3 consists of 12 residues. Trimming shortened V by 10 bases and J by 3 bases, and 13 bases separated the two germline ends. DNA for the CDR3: TGTGCCACACCGGGACAAAACTACGAGCAGTACTTC. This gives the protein CATPGQNYEQYF.

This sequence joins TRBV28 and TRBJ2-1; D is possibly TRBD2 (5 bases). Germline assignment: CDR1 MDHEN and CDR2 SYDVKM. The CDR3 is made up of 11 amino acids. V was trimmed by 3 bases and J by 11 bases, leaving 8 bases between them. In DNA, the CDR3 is TGTGCCAGCAGTTTCCGAGGGAAGCAGTTCTTC. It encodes CASSFRGKQFF.

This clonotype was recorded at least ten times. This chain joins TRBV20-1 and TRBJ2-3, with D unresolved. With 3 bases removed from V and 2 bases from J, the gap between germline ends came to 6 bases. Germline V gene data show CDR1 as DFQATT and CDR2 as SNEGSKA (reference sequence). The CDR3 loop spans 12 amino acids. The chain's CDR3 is CSASDTTDTQYF. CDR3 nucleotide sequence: TGCAGTGCTAGTGACACCACAGATACGCAGTATTTT.